Listed below are T cell receptor beta chains from one sample, sequenced in a study of control samples from healthy donors and cancer patients. Repertoires were generated with immunoSEQ multiplex PCR, while TCRdb's copy carries only in-frame clones and drops some. This sample yields over 150,000 clones, of which less than 95% are seen a single time; around 15% belongs to the top ten. The sequenced sample consisted of PBMCs. The receptors were gathered from a man aged 55 to 70 with colorectal cancer. Each CDR3 is given with its conserved first and last residue. A D gene is named only where the DNA matches it firmly. Expanded clones are given a class, and other clones once, few, many or no size at all.

clone size	V gene	D gene	J gene	CDR3 DNA	CDR3 protein
.	TRBV4-1	.	TRBJ1-1	TGCGCCAGCAGGACTCAGGGATCCACTGAAGCTTTCTTT	CASRTQGSTEAFF
.	TRBV5-1	.	TRBJ2-7	TGCGCCAGCAGCGCTCCCTCTACCTACGAGCAGTACTTC	CASSAPSTYEQYF
.	TRBV27	TRBD1	TRBJ2-1	TGTGCCAGCAGGGGACAGTCGTACTACAATGAGCAGTTCTTC	CASRGQSYYNEQFF
.	TRBV5-4	.	TRBJ1-5	TGTGCCAGCAGCTTGGAGATCAATCAGCCCCAGCATTTT	CASSLEINQPQHF
.	TRBV7-9	.	TRBJ2-7	TGTGCCAGCAGCGAGGGCTACGAGCAGTACTTC	CASSEGYEQYF
.	TRBV21-1	.	TRBJ2-7	TGTGCCAGCAGCAAAGGGGCATCCCGGCCTACATGGGAGCAGTACTTC	CASSKGASRPTWEQYF
once	TRBV3-1/TRBV3-2	TRBD1	TRBJ1-4	TGTGCCAGCAGCCCCCAGGGGGCAAAGGAAAAACTGTTTTTT	CASSPQGAKEKLFF
.	TRBV2	TRBD1	TRBJ2-7	TGTGCCAGCAGCTCATTTGGGGACAGGGTCGACGAGCAGTACTTC	CASSSFGDRVDEQYF
.	TRBV18	.	TRBJ1-4	TGTGCCAGCTCACCCCGGGACCCTTCTAATGAAAAACTGTTTTTT	CASSPRDPSNEKLFF
few	TRBV6-4	.	TRBJ1-4	TGTGCCAGCAGTGACCAGCAGAATGAAAAACTGTTTTTT	CASSDQQNEKLFF
.	TRBV6-6	.	TRBJ2-6	TGTGCCAGCAGATTACAGGGTTCTGGGGCCAACGTCCTGACTTTC	CASRLQGSGANVLTF
.	TRBV11-3	TRBD1	TRBJ2-7	TGTGCCAGCAGCTTAGATGTCGGGACAGGTCCTGGAGAGCAGTACTTC	CASSLDVGTGPGEQYF
.	TRBV11-2	TRBD1	TRBJ1-1	TGTGCCAGCAGCCTGACAGGGGAAGCTTTCTTT	CASSLTGEAFF
.	TRBV11-3	.	TRBJ2-5	TGTGCCAGCAGCTTAGAGGGGGATGAGACCCAGTACTTC	CASSLEGDETQYF
.	TRBV4-2	TRBD1	TRBJ1-4	TGTGCCAGCAGCCAAGGACAGGGACTAGGGAATGAAAAACTGTTTTTT	CASSQGQGLGNEKLFF
.	TRBV7-8	.	TRBJ1-1	TGTGCCAGCAGCTTAGAGAGGAACACTGAAGCTTTCTTT	CASSLERNTEAFF
.	TRBV19	.	TRBJ1-1	TGTGCCAGTAGTATTTCAGGGGCCGTCATGAACACTGAAGCTTTCTTT	CASSISGAVMNTEAFF
.	TRBV3-1/TRBV3-2	.	TRBJ2-5	TGTGCCAGCAGCCAGTCTTGGGTCCTTAGAGGGGAGACCCAGTACTTC	CASSQSWVLRGETQYF
.	TRBV2	TRBD2	TRBJ2-3	TGTGCCAGCAGTACCGGGACTAGCGGGGGGAGCACAGATACGCAGTATTTT	CASSTGTSGGSTDTQYF
.	TRBV5-1	.	TRBJ2-2	TGCGCCAGCAGCTTGAGGGACGAGTTCACCGGCACCGAGGACACCGGGGAGCTGTTTTTT	CASSLRDEFTGTEDTGELFF
.	TRBV18	.	TRBJ1-1	TGTGCCAGCTCACCAGGACCCCCTGAAGCTTTCTTT	CASSPGPPEAFF
once	TRBV7-8	TRBD1	TRBJ1-1	TGTGCCAGCAGCTTAGCGGGACAGGGGATCCCTGAAGCTTTCTTT	CASSLAGQGIPEAFF
once	TRBV12-3/TRBV12-4	TRBD1	TRBJ1-2	TGTGCCAGCAGGTACAGGGGACGCAATACCTTC	CASRYRGRNTF
.	TRBV10-2	TRBD1	TRBJ1-3	TGCGCCAGCAGTCCCAGGGGGTTCTCTGGAAACACCATATATTTT	CASSPRGFSGNTIYF
.	TRBV19	.	TRBJ2-7	TGTGCCAGTAGTATCAATTCCGGCAGGGCTTCCTCCTACGAGCAGTACTTC	CASSINSGRASSYEQYF
once	TRBV12-3/TRBV12-4	.	TRBJ1-1	TGTGCCAGCAGGGGGAGGAGGGCTCTTGAAGCTTTCTTT	CASRGRRALEAFF
.	TRBV3-1/TRBV3-2	.	TRBJ1-5	TGTGCCAGCAGTCAAGGAGGAGGGGATCAGCCCCAGCATTTT	CASSQGGGDQPQHF
.	TRBV19	.	TRBJ2-3	TGTGCCAGTAGTATAGGGGGGTATGAGACAGATACGCAGTATTTT	CASSIGGYETDTQYF